A single sample is the source of the 23 T cell receptor beta chains below, sequenced in a study of blood T cell repertoires in COVID-19. Clones were sequenced by immunoSEQ multiplex PCR, and TCRdb holds only the in-frame ones, with some missing. The sample carries around 200,000 clones, roughly nine tenths recorded once. Specimen: PBMCs or T cells enriched from blood (not recorded which). The origin of the receptors is a woman in her thirties or forties with acute COVID-19.

This chain links TRBV4-2 with TRBJ1-1; 9 bases agree with TRBD1. Trimming removed 3 bases from V and 3 bases from J; junction bases left unmatched: 8. Germline V gene data show CDR1 as LGHNA and CDR2 as YNFKEQ. The CDR3 runs to 16 residues. CDR3 sequence reads: CASSHPGTGRDTEAFF. The CDR3 region has the DNA TGTGCCAGCAGCCATCCCGGGACAGGGAGGGACACTGAAGCTTTCTTT.

The chain recombines TRBV10-3 with TRBJ2-7; TRBD1 matches at 7 bases. J lost 5 bases, V lost 6 bases, and 10 bases had no gene match. Germline loops: CDR1 ENHRY, CDR2 SYGVKD. CDR3 length: 14 amino acids. The CDR3 sequence is CAIRLDTGADEQYF. For the CDR3, the DNA is TGTGCCATCAGGCTTGATACAGGGGCGGACGAGCAGTACTTC.

This rearrangement joins TRBV2 to TRBJ1-1; weak D call: TRBD1 (6 bases). The CDR3 spans 14 residues. Trimming pared 9 bases from V and 1 base from J, leaving 15 bases between. The germline gives CDR1 SNHLY, CDR2 FYNNEI. This chain's CDR3 is CARGTGHPNTEAFF. DNA of the CDR3: TGTGCCAGAGGCACGGGACACCCGAACACTGAAGCTTTCTTT.

This chain joins TRBV19 and TRBJ2-1; possible D gene TRBD2, 6 bases. Trimming left V 1 base short and J 2 bases short, with 9 bases between. The germline V gene encodes CDR1 LNHDA and CDR2 SQIVND (reference sequence). The length of the CDR3 is 15 residues. CDR3 sequence: CASSIGAGPYNEQFF. In DNA, the CDR3 is TGTGCCAGTAGTATAGGAGCGGGTCCCTACAATGAGCAGTTCTTC.

V is TRBV4-1 and J is TRBJ1-2; D is ambiguous. The CDR3 totals 15 residues. Germline V gives CDR1 MGHRA, CDR2 YSYEKL. V dropped 0 bases and J dropped 2 bases, with 10 bases sitting between them. The CDR3 region is CASSQEESRNYGYTF. CDR3 sequence (DNA): TGCGCCAGCAGCCAAGAAGAGTCCAGGAACTATGGCTACACCTTC.

The chain uses TRBV3-1 (or the pseudogene TRBV3-2) and TRBJ1-4, with D hard to call. The V end was cut by 1 base, the J end by 0 bases, with 9 bases between. CDR3 length: 16 amino acids. Germline V gene sequence: CDR1 LGHDT, CDR2 YNNKEL (reference sequence). The CDR3 DNA follows: TGTGCCAGCAGCCAAGCCCCCCGGTCAACTAATGAAAAACTGTTTTTT. Amino acids: CASSQAPRSTNEKLFF.

CDR3 in amino acids: CASSSGQGKGYTF. CDR3 sequence (DNA): TGCGCCAGCAGCTCCGGACAGGGAAAGGGCTACACCTTC. The rearrangement joins TRBV5-1 to TRBJ1-2; 8 bases line up with TRBD1. This CDR3 has 13 amino acids. J lost 8 bases, V lost 3 bases, and 6 bases had no gene match. Germline CDR1 SGHRS, CDR2 YFSETQ.

V is TRBV5-1 and J is TRBJ1-1, with TRBD1 matching over 8 bases. V dropped 7 bases and J dropped 5; count of bases not matched to a gene: 10. The CDR3 extends over 14 amino acids. Germline V lookup: CDR1 SGHRS, CDR2 YFSETQ. CDR3 nucleotides: TGCGCCAGCTCCCAGGGGGCACGAGGGACTGAAGCTTTCTTT. It is translated as CASSQGARGTEAFF.

The chain joins TRBV6-1 to TRBJ2-1; 12 nucleotides match TRBD2. This CDR3 spans 16 amino acids. The V and J ends lost 2 bases and 5 bases, in that order; junction bases with no gene match: 4. Germline V gene lookup returns CDR1 MNHNS and CDR2 SASEGT. CDR3 nucleotides: TGTGCCAGCAGTGAAAGGACTAGCGGGAAGGACAATGAGCAGTTCTTC. Its protein is CASSERTSGKDNEQFF.

The V call is TRBV13, the J call TRBJ2-1; TRBD2 matches 8 bases. V was clipped by 0 bases and J by 9 bases; unmatched bases: 10. The germline gives CDR1 PRHDT, CDR2 FYEKMQ (reference sequence). The CDR3 is 16 amino acids. The CDR3 nucleotides read TGTGCCAGCAGCTTAGGGACCGGGAGGGCCGATATTGAGCAGTTCTTC. Its protein product is CASSLGTGRADIEQFF.

V is TRBV2 and J is TRBJ1-1, with D possibly being TRBD1 (6 bases). The CDR3 runs 12 residues. V gave up 7 bases and J gave up 3 bases, with 9 bases separating them. Looked up from germline, CDR1 is SNHLY and CDR2 is FYNNEI. The CDR3 sequence: CASNTGYTEAFF. The CDR3 DNA reads TGTGCCAGCAACACAGGGTACACTGAAGCTTTCTTT.

The chain joins TRBV18 to TRBJ2-6; D may be TRBD2 (6 bases). V was shortened by 3 bases and J by 0 bases, with 9 bases between the two germline ends. Germline V lookup: CDR1 KGHSH, CDR2 LQKENI. The CDR3 has 16 residues. The CDR3 reads CASSPRGNSGANVLTF. The CDR3 coding sequence is TGTGCCAGCTCACCGCGGGGAAACTCTGGGGCCAACGTCCTGACTTTC.

This rearrangement joins TRBV19 to TRBJ1-3, with D possibly TRBD1 on 5 matching bases. In germline, CDR1 is LNHDA, CDR2 SQIVND (reference sequence). V lost 3 bases and J lost 2, with 11 bases in between. There are 15 residues in the CDR3. The CDR3 DNA reads TGTGCCAGTAGTATTAGAAGGGGCGCTGGAAACACCATATATTTT. Translation gives CASSIRRGAGNTIYF.

This CDR3 reads CASSTLKAGKGETQYF. In DNA form, the CDR3 reads TGTGCCAGTAGTACCTTGAAAGCGGGGAAGGGAGAGACCCAGTACTTC. The rearrangement links TRBV19 to TRBJ2-5; TRBD2 matches at 7 bases. CDR1 and CDR2 from the germline V gene are LNHDA and SQIVND (reference sequence). The CDR3 contains 16 residues. V shed 4 bases, J shed 4 bases, and the junction held 12 bases outside the gene matches.

This sequence joins TRBV9 and TRBJ2-1; weak D call: TRBD1 (5 bases). Trimming cost V 1 base and J 3 bases, with 8 bases left between them. Germline V gene lookup returns CDR1 SGDLS and CDR2 YYNGEE. The CDR3 has 14 amino acids. The CDR3 spells CASSVQGVYNEQFF. The CDR3, as DNA: TGTGCCAGCAGCGTACAGGGTGTCTACAATGAGCAGTTCTTC. Supplemented by reference TRBV9 and TRBJ2-1, the full variable domain reads DSGVTQTPKHLITATGQRVTLRCSPRSGDLSVYWYQQSLDQGLQFLIQYYNGEERAKGNILERFSAQQFPDLHSELNLSSLELGDSALYFCASSVQGVYNEQFFGPGTRLTVL.

The rearrangement links TRBV12-5 to TRBJ1-3; no firm D call. The V and J ends lost 2 bases and 8 bases respectively, with 7 bases between them. This CDR3 contains 12 residues. Germline V gene sequence: CDR1 LGHNT, CDR2 FRNRAP. The CDR3 sequence is CASGLRQDTIYF. Written as DNA, the CDR3 is TGTGCTAGTGGTTTGAGGCAGGACACCATATATTTT.

The V and J genes are TRBV7-9 and TRBJ1-2; the D is unclear. CDR1 is SEHNR and CDR2 is FQNEAQ in the germline V gene (reference sequence). CDR3 size: 11 residues. Trimming left V 2 bases short and J 6 bases short, with 4 bases between. In DNA form, the CDR3 reads TGTGCCAGCAGCTTAATCAATGGCTACACCTTC. It is translated as CASSLINGYTF.

The chain carries TRBV7-9 and TRBJ1-5; no clear D. Germline CDR1 is SEHNR and CDR2 is FQNEAQ (reference sequence). The length of the CDR3 is 15 residues. Trimming took 1 base from V and 0 from J, leaving 7 bases between them. CDR3 loop: CASSLGTNSNQPQHF. The DNA of the CDR3 is TGTGCCAGCAGCTTAGGTACAAATAGCAATCAGCCCCAGCATTTT. Using reference TRBV7-9 and TRBJ1-5 for the parts outside the CDR3, the full variable domain is DTGVSQNPRHKITKRGQNVTFRCDPISEHNRLYWYRQTLGQGPEFLTYFQNEAQLEKSRLLSDRFSAERPKGSFSTLEIQRTEQGDSAMYLCASSLGTNSNQPQHFGDGTRLSIL.

The rearrangement joins TRBV5-4 to TRBJ2-5; D gene uncertain. V lost 4 bases, J lost 5 bases, and 24 bases lay in between. Germline CDR1 SGHNT, CDR2 YYREEE (reference sequence). The CDR3 has 17 amino acids. The CDR3 nucleotides read TGTGCCAGCAGCGGAAGATCGACCGGGTTACTAAGGGAGACCCAGTACTTC. Translation: CASSGRSTGLLRETQYF.

The chain recombines TRBV5-5 with TRBJ1-6; a possible D gene is TRBD1 (6 bases). Trimming cost V 5 bases and J 6 bases, with 15 bases left between them. This CDR3 spans 15 amino acids. Looked up from germline, CDR1 is SGHKS and CDR2 is YYEKEE (reference sequence). CDR3 DNA sequence: TGTGCCAGCAGTTTACAGGGAAATCCTAATTCACCCCTCCACTTT. Translated: CASSLQGNPNSPLHF.

The CDR3 DNA sequence: TGTGCCAGTAGTCCCCTTAATAGCAATCAGCCCCAGCATTTT. Translated: CASSPLNSNQPQHF. The rearrangement uses TRBV19 and TRBJ1-5; D is uncertain. Germline CDR1 LNHDA, CDR2 SQIVND (reference sequence). Between the trimmed V and J ends, which lost 5 bases and 0 bases, there was a span of 8 bases. This CDR3 has 14 amino acids.

This chain uses TRBV10-2 with TRBJ2-7; TRBD1 agrees at 7 bases. J gave up 2 bases and V 4 bases, and 14 bases lay outside the gene matches. The CDR3 covers 17 residues. CDR1 is WSHSY and CDR2 is SAAADI in the germline V gene. In DNA, the CDR3 is TGCGCCAGCAGTGGTGGTAGAGGTGGGACAGTCGCCTACGAGCAGTACTTC. Residues: CASSGGRGGTVAYEQYF.

This chain links TRBV7-6 with TRBJ2-3; possibly TRBD2 for D (5 bases). The V end was cut by 5 bases, the J end by 2 bases, with 11 bases between. From germline, CDR1 is SGHVS and CDR2 FNYEAQ. This CDR3 is built from 14 residues. CDR3 loop: CASSRTSFTDTQYF. CDR3 bases: TGTGCCAGCAGCCGCACTAGTTTCACAGATACGCAGTATTTT.